The 19 T cell receptor beta chains below come from one sample, sequenced in a study of CD8 T cells in ankylosing spondylitis. Each CDR3 protein is one row after TCRdb ran MiXCR on the 5' RACE reads. Of 200,000 to 250,000 distinct CDR3 sequences in the sample, more than 9% were seen once. The sequenced sample consisted of blood, either unsorted or a sorted T cell fraction (not recorded which). These receptors came from a male donor with ankylosing spondylitis or in good health (not recorded which).

Ten or more counts support this clonotype. The chain is built from TRBV7-9 and TRBJ2-1, with TRBD2 as a possible D gene (7 bases). The CDR3 has 14 residues. Germline CDR1 SEHNR, CDR2 FQNEAQ (reference sequence). V was pared by 8 bases and J by 0 bases, with 11 bases between. In nucleotides, the CDR3 is TGTGCCAGCCCCGGGGGGCCCTCCTACAATGAGCAGTTCTTC. As protein: CASPGGPSYNEQFF. The variable domain in full, with the rest retrieved from reference TRBV7-9 and TRBJ2-1, is DTGVSQNPRHKITKRGQNVTFRCDPISEHNRLYWYRQTLGQGPEFLTYFQNEAQLEKSRLLSDRFSAERPKGSFSTLEIQRTEQGDSAMYLCASPGGPSYNEQFFGPGTRLTVL.

The chain combines TRBV20-1 with TRBJ1-1; D is possibly TRBD1 (6 bases). V lost 6 bases, J lost 0 bases, and 14 bases lay in between. This CDR3 comprises 14 residues. Germline CDR1 and CDR2: DFQATT and SNEGSKA (reference sequence). In DNA form, the CDR3 reads TGCAGTGCCACGACAGGATCTCTGAACACTGAAGCTTTCTTT. Translation: CSATTGSLNTEAFF.

This clonotype was observed at least ten times. The chain combines TRBV12-5 with TRBJ2-2; the match to TRBD1 covers 10 bases. The CDR3 spans 15 residues. Germline CDR1 reads LGHNT; CDR2 reads FRNRAP. Trimming at V came to 4 bases and at J to 6 bases, leaving 5 bases not matched to a gene. The CDR3 here is CASGSGQGSPGELFF. The CDR3 DNA is TGTGCTAGTGGTTCGGGACAGGGGAGCCCCGGGGAGCTGTTTTTT.

This clonotype was observed a few times. The chain recombines TRBV18 with TRBJ2-5; D ambiguous. Trimming removed 2 bases at V and 2 bases at J, with 15 bases between. The CDR3 runs to 16 residues. Germline CDR1 reads KGHSH; CDR2 reads LQKENI. The CDR3 DNA sequence: TGTGCCAGCTCACCAGTAGTGGCAGCGATACAAGAGACCCAGTACTTC. Protein: CASSPVVAAIQETQYF.

This clonotype was observed at least ten times. This rearrangement joins TRBV11-3 to TRBJ2-7; no clear D. The CDR3 is made up of 13 amino acids. V was pared by 5 bases and J by 3 bases, with 11 bases between. In germline, CDR1 is SGHNT, CDR2 YENEEA. The CDR3 here is CASSPQLLYEQYF. In DNA, the CDR3 is TGTGCCAGCAGCCCACAGTTACTCTACGAGCAGTACTTC.

This clonotype was found many times. The chain carries TRBV29-1 and TRBJ2-5; 7 bases fit TRBD2. Germline assignment: CDR1 SQVTM and CDR2 ANQGSEA. The CDR3 runs to 12 residues. Losses at the gene ends were 4 bases for V and 5 bases for J; bases not matched to a gene: 4. The chain's CDR3 is CSVALREETQYF. CDR3 in DNA: TGCAGCGTTGCCTTGCGGGAGGAGACCCAGTACTTC.

There are many counts of this clonotype. The J gene is TRBJ1-2, the V gene TRBV11-2; the match to TRBD1 covers 11 bases. Trimming cost V 5 bases and J 8 bases; bases outside gene matches: 13. Per the germline V gene, CDR1 is SGHAT and CDR2 is FQNNGV. This CDR3 spans 16 amino acids. In DNA, the CDR3 is TGTGCCAGCAGCCAAGAGCGTGGACAGGGGGCTTGGGGCTACACCTTC. Translation gives CASSQERGQGAWGYTF.

This clonotype was observed many times. This chain connects TRBV5-1 to TRBJ1-1; unclear D gene. V was shortened by 1 base and J by 4 bases, with 8 bases between the two germline ends. Per the germline V gene, CDR1 is SGHRS and CDR2 is YFSETQ. The CDR3 is made up of 13 amino acids. CDR3 sequence reads: CASSLTQVTEAFF. In nucleotides, the CDR3 is TGCGCCAGCAGCTTGACCCAGGTCACTGAAGCTTTCTTT. The full variable domain, with the rest looked up from reference TRBV5-1 and TRBJ1-1, is KAGVTQTPRYLIKTRGQQVTLSCSPISGHRSVSWYQQTPGQGLQFLFEYFSETQRNKGNFPGRFSGRQFSNSRSEMNVSTLELGDSALYLCASSLTQVTEAFFGQGTRLTVV.

As regards this clonotype: A much larger clonotype is one base distant, so this may be a read error. CDR3 loop: CASSYSTHNEQLF. The CDR3 nucleotides are TGTGCCAGCAGTTACTCCACCCACAATGAGCAGTTGTTC. V gene TRBV6-6 combines with J gene TRBJ2-1; D remains ambiguous. The germline V gene encodes CDR1 MNHNY and CDR2 SVGAGI (reference sequence). The CDR3 runs to 13 residues.

This clonotype turned up a few times. The V and J genes are TRBV12-3 or TRBV12-4 and TRBJ2-7; a possible D gene is TRBD1 (6 bases). This CDR3 contains 11 residues. Trimming took off 5 bases at V and 6 bases at J, with 8 bases between the two ends. CDR3 loop: CASSTGREQYF. The DNA of the CDR3 is TGTGCCAGCAGTACAGGGCGCGAGCAGTACTTC.

There are a few counts of this clonotype. The gene calls are TRBV7-9 and TRBJ1-1; a weak D match, TRBD1 (5 bases). The CDR3 is 13 residues long. Germline CDR1 reads SEHNR; CDR2 reads FQNEAQ (reference sequence). V lost 4 bases and J lost 6, with 12 bases in between. The CDR3 coding sequence is TGTGCCAGCAGCTCAGGAGTGGGGGCTGAAGCTTTCTTT. Amino acid sequence: CASSSGVGAEAFF.

This clonotype was counted at least ten times. This sequence joins TRBV5-1 and TRBJ2-7, with 7 bases fitting TRBD1. V lost 4 bases to trimming and J lost 10 bases; unmatched junction nucleotides: 20. Germline V gives CDR1 SGHRS, CDR2 YFSETQ. This CDR3 region has 16 residues. The CDR3 is CASSPVLAGGEGSQYF. As DNA, the CDR3 is TGCGCCAGCAGCCCCGTTTTGGCAGGGGGAGAAGGTTCACAGTACTTC.

The chain uses TRBV20-1 and TRBJ2-1; the D gene is possibly TRBD2 (6 bases). Germline-derived CDR1 and CDR2 are DFQATT and SNEGSKA (reference sequence). The length of the CDR3 is 15 residues. V lost 3 bases to trimming and J lost 5 bases, with 17 bases between them. The CDR3 DNA reads TGCAGTGCTAGGCCCACAGCGGGCCCACACAATGAGCAGTTCTTC. Protein: CSARPTAGPHNEQFF.

This clonotype appeared many times. The chain has TRBV5-1 and TRBJ2-7; D not resolved. V lost 4 bases to trimming and J lost 1 base, with 15 bases between them. The CDR3 is 15 residues long. The germline gives CDR1 SGHRS, CDR2 YFSETQ. DNA of the CDR3: TGCGCCAGCAGCCTATTCTCGGGTTCTTCCTACGAGCAGTACTTC. Its translation is CASSLFSGSSYEQYF.

This clonotype was seen ten or more times. The chain combines TRBV20-1 with TRBJ2-1; 11 bases line up with TRBD2. Germline V gives CDR1 DFQATT, CDR2 SNEGSKA (reference sequence). The CDR3 contains 16 residues. V dropped 0 bases and J dropped 8; count of bases not matched to a gene: 9. The CDR3 is CSARDPLSGGAYEQFF. The CDR3 DNA reads TGCAGTGCTAGAGATCCGCTTAGCGGGGGGGCCTATGAGCAGTTCTTC.

This clonotype was picked up many times. The gene calls are TRBV29-1 and TRBJ1-1, with D uncertain. Germline assignment: CDR1 SQVTM and CDR2 ANQGSEA. The CDR3 has 13 amino acids. Trimming shortened V by 1 base and J by 0 bases, and 6 bases separated the two germline ends. CDR3 protein: CSVEGRLNTEAFF. The CDR3 DNA is TGCAGCGTTGAAGGCAGACTGAACACTGAAGCTTTCTTT. Filled out from reference TRBV29-1 and TRBJ1-1, the complete variable domain reads SAVISQKPSRDICQRGTSLTIQCQVDSQVTMMFWYRQQPGQSLTLIATANQGSEATYESGFVIDKFPISRPNLTFSTLTVSNMSPEDSSIYLCSVEGRLNTEAFFGQGTRLTVV.

This clonotype was counted between two and nine times. The chain employs TRBV4-2 and TRBJ2-1; 9 bases are shared with TRBD2. Germline V gives CDR1 LGHNA, CDR2 YNFKEQ. There are 14 residues in the CDR3. V dropped 0 bases and J dropped 15; count of bases not matched to a gene: 9. CDR3 region: CASSQEGTGTSTFF. CDR3 DNA: TGTGCCAGCAGCCAAGAAGGAACCGGGACTAGCACGTTCTTC.

This clonotype was seen many times. The CDR3 loop is CSARFLETQYF. The CDR3 DNA reads TGCAGTGCTAGGTTCTTGGAGACCCAGTACTTC. This chain connects TRBV20-1 to TRBJ2-5; D uncertain. Germline-derived CDR1 and CDR2 are DFQATT and SNEGSKA (reference sequence). The length of the CDR3 is 11 residues. V lost 3 bases to trimming and J lost 5 bases, with 7 bases between them.

The gene calls are TRBV7-2 and TRBJ2-7, with 7 nucleotides matching TRBD1. In germline, CDR1 is SGHTA, CDR2 FQGNSA. J lost 4 bases, V lost 5 bases, and 5 bases had no gene match. The CDR3 runs 13 residues. In DNA form, the CDR3 reads TGTGCCAGCAGCATTAAGACAGGGTACGAGCAGTACTTC. Protein: CASSIKTGYEQYF.